Shown below are 31 T cell receptor beta chains from a single sample sequenced in a study of response to subunit inactivated influenza vaccine. TCRdb used MiXCR to reprocess the RT-PCR reads, holding one entry per CDR3 protein. The profile covers 430,000 or so distinct CDR3 sequences, with approximately 11% appearing a single time and approximately 12% taken by the ten largest. This specimen consisted of PBMCs from blood, obtained roughly 48 days after vaccination. The receptors were gathered from a man aged 50-60 years who received an inactivated influenza vaccine.

This clonotype was seen a few times. The genes are TRBV13 and TRBJ2-2; a weak D match, TRBD2 (6 bases). Germline loops: CDR1 PRHDT, CDR2 FYEKMQ (reference sequence). The CDR3 contains 13 residues. The germline V and J ends were trimmed by 4 bases and 6 bases, with 9 bases remaining between them. CDR3 in DNA: TGTGCCAGCAGCTCCGCGGGGCCCGGGGAGCTGTTTTTT. It specifies CASSSAGPGELFF.

This clonotype showed up just a few times. The V call is TRBV9, the J call TRBJ2-7; no clear D. The CDR3 is 16 amino acids. Trimming pared 0 bases from V and 0 bases from J, leaving 13 bases between. Germline lookup yields CDR1 SGDLS and CDR2 YYNGEE. The CDR3 sequence is CASSVEAGGNSYEQYF. In DNA, the CDR3 is TGTGCCAGCAGCGTAGAGGCAGGCGGCAACTCCTACGAGCAGTACTTC. The complete variable domain, with remaining parts taken from reference TRBV9 and TRBJ2-7, reads DSGVTQTPKHLITATGQRVTLRCSPRSGDLSVYWYQQSLDQGLQFLIQYYNGEERAKGNILERFSAQQFPDLHSELNLSSLELGDSALYFCASSVEAGGNSYEQYFGPGTRLTVT.

There are a few counts of this clonotype. The chain has TRBV29-1 and TRBJ2-7; 10 nucleotides line up with TRBD2. Germline CDR1 SQVTM, CDR2 ANQGSEA. V lost 4 bases to trimming and J lost 2 bases; unmatched junction nucleotides: 8. The CDR3 runs 15 residues. The CDR3 here is CSVGGIAGGPYEQYF. DNA of the CDR3: TGCAGCGTTGGGGGAATAGCGGGAGGCCCCTACGAGCAGTACTTC.

The CDR3 loop reads CASKVPGRRDNEQYF. The CDR3 region has the DNA TGTGCCAGCAAAGTCCCGGGGAGGAGGGACAACGAGCAGTACTTC. V gene TRBV6-2 or TRBV6-3 combines with J gene TRBJ2-7; D is tentatively TRBD1 or TRBD2 (6 bases each). V was trimmed by 7 bases and J by 5 bases, leaving 21 bases between them. The CDR3 extends over 15 amino acids. Germline V lookup: CDR1 MNHEY, CDR2 SVGEGT.

This chain joins TRBV6-5 and TRBJ2-1; 10 nucleotides match TRBD2. Germline V CDR1 and CDR2: MNHEY, SVGAGI. This CDR3 region has 16 residues. V dropped 2 bases and J dropped 5; count of bases not matched to a gene: 6. The CDR3: CASSYPPSGSDNEQFF. For the CDR3, the DNA is TGTGCCAGCAGTTACCCTCCTAGCGGGAGTGACAATGAGCAGTTCTTC.

This clonotype has just one count. The chain links TRBV20-1 to TRBJ2-5, with D tentatively TRBD1 or TRBD2 (6 bases each). V shed 4 bases and J shed 10 bases, with 22 bases lying between them. The CDR3 totals 14 residues. From germline, CDR1 is DFQATT and CDR2 SNEGSKA (reference sequence). In nucleotides, the CDR3 is TGCAGTGCTAACCGACAGGACCCTACGGGGGTCCAGTACTTC. Protein: CSANRQDPTGVQYF.

The rearrangement links TRBV20-1 to TRBJ2-7; TRBD1 agrees at 10 bases. V lost 0 bases, J lost 5 bases, and 7 bases stayed unmatched. This CDR3 region has 15 residues. The germline CDR1 and CDR2 sequences are DFQATT and SNEGSKA (reference sequence). The CDR3 loop is CSARDAGTGAHEQYF. CDR3 DNA: TGCAGTGCTAGAGACGCCGGGACAGGGGCCCACGAGCAGTACTTC.

The chain carries TRBV4-1 and TRBJ2-5; tentative D call: TRBD1 (5 bases). Germline CDR1 MGHRA, CDR2 YSYEKL. V lost 3 bases to trimming and J lost 3 bases, with 11 bases between them. The CDR3 has 14 amino acids. In DNA, the CDR3 is TGCGCCAGCAGCCAGGGGCCGCAGGAAGAGACCCAGTACTTC. This encodes CASSQGPQEETQYF.

The chain combines TRBV29-1 with TRBJ2-2; D perhaps matches TRBD2 (6 bases). CDR1 SQVTM and CDR2 ANQGSEA come from the germline V gene. Trimming shortened V by 6 bases and J by 1 base, and 12 bases separated the two germline ends. This CDR3 spans 14 amino acids. The CDR3 region is CSVGGLQNTGELFF. CDR3 sequence (DNA): TGCAGCGTGGGGGGACTGCAGAACACCGGGGAGCTGTTTTTT.

The sample holds a few counts of this clonotype. This rearrangement joins TRBV7-9 to TRBJ1-3, with D perhaps TRBD1 (6 bases). V was cut by 2 bases and J by 3 bases, with 17 bases left in between. The V gene's germline CDR1 is SEHNR and CDR2 FQNEAQ (reference sequence). This CDR3 spans 17 amino acids. The CDR3 region has the DNA TGTGCCAGCAGCTTAAGTCGGACAGAACCTTTTGGAAACACCATATATTTT. It is translated as CASSLSRTEPFGNTIYF.

This clonotype was recorded at least ten times. This chain connects TRBV12-3 or TRBV12-4 to TRBJ2-3; a weak D match, TRBD1 (6 bases). Trimming took 3 bases from V and 1 from J, leaving 8 bases between them. The CDR3 length is 14 residues. For the CDR3, the DNA is TGTGCCAGCAGTTTTGCAGGGGGCACAGATACGCAGTATTTT. Encoded protein: CASSFAGGTDTQYF.

The chain carries TRBV5-6 and TRBJ2-7; D possibly corresponds to TRBD2 (5 bases). Germline V gene lookup returns CDR1 SGHDT and CDR2 YYEEEE. The CDR3 sequence is 17 residues long. Trimming removed 2 bases at V and 3 bases at J, with 21 bases between. The CDR3 nucleotides are TGTGCCAGCAGCTTCTTCGCTAGCCCAACTCTCCTCTACGAGCAGTACTTC. Translation: CASSFFASPTLLYEQYF.

This clonotype was seen a few times. This chain connects TRBV20-1 to TRBJ2-7; 8 bases match TRBD2. Germline CDR1 DFQATT, CDR2 SNEGSKA (reference sequence). The CDR3 has 14 residues. CDR3 protein: CSSTRTSSAYEQYF. The CDR3 DNA follows: TGCAGCTCAACCCGGACTAGCTCAGCCTACGAGCAGTACTTC.

The CDR3 reads CASSLFGTTQETQYF. In DNA, the CDR3 is TGTGCCAGCAGCTTATTCGGGACAACCCAAGAGACCCAGTACTTC. The chain recombines TRBV12-3 or TRBV12-4 with TRBJ2-5; a possible D gene is TRBD1 (6 bases). The CDR3 is 15 residues long. The germline V and J ends were trimmed by 6 bases and 1 base, with 15 bases remaining between them.

This clonotype has a handful of counts. The chain is built from TRBV29-1 and TRBJ1-6, with 8 bases that match TRBD1. Germline loops: CDR1 SQVTM, CDR2 ANQGSEA. The V gene end was trimmed by 6 bases and the J gene end by 11 bases; junction bases not matched to a gene: 9. The CDR3 totals 13 residues. In nucleotides, the CDR3 is TGCAGCGTACAGGACAGGGCAGGGGCACCCCTCCACTTT. It translates to CSVQDRAGAPLHF. Full variable domain (remainder filled in from reference TRBV29-1 and TRBJ1-6): SAVISQKPSRDICQRGTSLTIQCQVDSQVTMMFWYRQQPGQSLTLIATANQGSEATYESGFVIDKFPISRPNLTFSTLTVSNMSPEDSSIYLCSVQDRAGAPLHFGNGTRLTVT.

This clonotype was observed at least ten times. This chain connects TRBV29-1 to TRBJ2-3, with D possibly TRBD1 on 6 matching bases. Germline V CDR1 and CDR2: SQVTM, ANQGSEA. The V end was cut by 4 bases, the J end by 2 bases, with 19 bases between. The CDR3 has 16 amino acids. The CDR3: CSVAVGYSGVTDTQYF. DNA for the CDR3: TGCAGCGTTGCCGTTGGATATTCAGGGGTCACAGATACGCAGTATTTT.

The V gene is TRBV9, the J gene TRBJ2-5, with D maybe TRBD2 (5 bases). Trimming removed 4 bases at V and 7 bases at J, with 17 bases between. This CDR3 is built from 14 residues. Germline V gene lookup returns CDR1 SGDLS and CDR2 YYNGEE. The CDR3 DNA sequence: TGTGCCAGCAGCCCAGACCAGCGGTCGTGGACCCAGTACTTC. Amino acid sequence: CASSPDQRSWTQYF.

The chain joins TRBV20-1 to TRBJ1-1, with no clear D. This CDR3 region has 14 residues. Looked up from germline, CDR1 is DFQATT and CDR2 is SNEGSKA (reference sequence). V gave up 4 bases and J gave up 4 bases, with 16 bases separating them. The chain's CDR3 is CSATLTLGSTEAFF. The CDR3 nucleotides read TGCAGTGCTACCCTAACCTTGGGGAGCACTGAAGCTTTCTTT.

This clonotype was seen ten or more times. The V call is TRBV5-5, the J call TRBJ2-5; D not resolved. Per the germline V gene, CDR1 is SGHKS and CDR2 is YYEKEE (reference sequence). V lost 1 base to trimming and J lost 1 base, with 5 bases between them. The CDR3 consists of 13 residues. The CDR3 is CASSLHSQETQYF. DNA for the CDR3: TGTGCCAGCAGCTTGCACAGCCAAGAGACCCAGTACTTC.

The chain combines TRBV4-1 with TRBJ1-3; the D is unclear. The CDR3 covers 18 residues. V lost 3 bases, J lost 0 bases, and 18 bases lay in between. CDR1 MGHRA and CDR2 YSYEKL come from the germline V gene. The CDR3 loop is CASSQTPPRSSSGNTIYF. In DNA, the CDR3 is TGCGCCAGCAGCCAGACCCCACCCAGGAGCAGCTCTGGAAACACCATATATTTT.

This rearrangement joins TRBV14 to TRBJ2-5; perhaps TRBD2 as D (6 bases). V lost 1 base and J lost 7, with 10 bases in between. Looked up from germline, CDR1 is SGHDN and CDR2 is FVKESK. This CDR3 is 13 amino acids long. The CDR3 reads CASSQGVGGTQYF. The CDR3 nucleotides are TGTGCCAGCAGCCAAGGTGTCGGGGGGACCCAGTACTTC.

There are many counts of this clonotype. V gene TRBV3-1 combines with J gene TRBJ2-3, with TRBD2 matching 7 bases. CDR3 length: 15 residues. Losses at the gene ends were 0 bases for V and 9 bases for J; bases not matched to a gene: 9. Looked up from germline, CDR1 is LGHDT and CDR2 is YNNKEL (reference sequence). The CDR3 DNA reads as TGTGCCAGCAGCCAAGATCTGGCTAGCGGCCGGACGCAGTATTTT. Amino acids: CASSQDLASGRTQYF.

This clonotype showed up just a few times. The J gene is TRBJ2-7, the V gene TRBV5-1; 9 nucleotides align to TRBD2. This CDR3 spans 15 amino acids. V was clipped by 4 bases and J by 0 bases; unmatched bases: 5. CDR1 SGHRS and CDR2 YFSETQ come from the germline V gene. The CDR3, as DNA: TGCGCCAGCAGCCCCGAAGCGGGAGGCTCCTACGAGCAGTACTTC. It yields the protein CASSPEAGGSYEQYF.

This clonotype came up a few times. The CDR3 here is CASSWGLAGEKYTDTQYF. The CDR3, as DNA: TGTGCCAGCAGTTGGGGACTAGCGGGAGAAAAGTACACAGATACGCAGTATTTT. This chain joins TRBV6-2 or TRBV6-3 and TRBJ2-3; 14 nucleotides align to TRBD2. The CDR3 is 18 amino acids. In germline, CDR1 is MNHEY, CDR2 SVGEGT. The trim removed 4 bases at V and 2 bases at J, leaving 8 bases unmatched.

This clonotype was counted only a few times. This chain connects TRBV18 to TRBJ1-3; a possible D gene is TRBD1 (6 bases). V was cut by 3 bases and J by 0 bases, with 21 bases left in between. Germline CDR1 is KGHSH and CDR2 is LQKENI. The CDR3 is 19 residues long. CDR3 bases: TGTGCCAGCTCACCGAGATCCGGGACACCGCGCCCCTCTGGAAACACCATATATTTT. Protein product: CASSPRSGTPRPSGNTIYF.

The rearrangement links TRBV5-6 to TRBJ1-3; no reliable D call. The CDR3 runs to 15 residues. Germline CDR1 is SGHDT and CDR2 is YYEEEE. Between the trimmed V and J ends, which lost 0 bases and 4 bases, there was a span of 11 bases. CDR3: CASSLVGRRGNTIYF. Here the CDR3 DNA reads TGTGCCAGCAGCTTGGTTGGACGACGAGGAAACACCATATATTTT.

The table lists this clonotype with a few counts. The gene calls are TRBV5-1 and TRBJ1-3; a possible D gene is TRBD1 (5 bases). Germline V CDR1 and CDR2: SGHRS, YFSETQ. The CDR3 sequence is 16 residues long. Deletions cut 1 base from V and 0 bases from J, with 11 bases between. The CDR3 reads CASSLTGALSGNTIYF. CDR3 coding DNA: TGCGCCAGCAGCTTGACAGGAGCCCTCTCTGGAAACACCATATATTTT.

The rearrangement uses TRBV5-1 and TRBJ2-7, with TRBD1 matching over 9 bases. Trimming took 2 bases from V and 3 from J; bases not matched to a gene: 3. Germline V CDR1 and CDR2: SGHRS, YFSETQ. CDR3 length equals 14 residues. The CDR3 DNA sequence: TGCGCCAGCAGCTTCCGGGACAGGGACTACGAGCAGTACTTC. Translation gives CASSFRDRDYEQYF.

There are many counts of this clonotype. The chain recombines TRBV6-1 with TRBJ1-1, with a weak D call TRBD1 (6 bases). Per germline, CDR1 MNHNS and CDR2 SASEGT. V was pared by 4 bases and J by 3 bases, with 12 bases between. The CDR3 loop spans 14 amino acids. The CDR3 here is CASSAQGGDTEAFF. In DNA, the CDR3 is TGTGCCAGCAGTGCACAGGGAGGCGACACTGAAGCTTTCTTT.

This sequence joins TRBV20-1 and TRBJ2-7; D perhaps matches TRBD1 (5 bases). V gave up 2 bases and J gave up 3 bases, with 14 bases separating them. Looked up from germline, CDR1 is DFQATT and CDR2 is SNEGSKA (reference sequence). CDR3 length: 14 amino acids. CDR3 DNA: TGCAGTGCTAGACCCGCGACAGCCAACTACGAGCAGTACTTC. Amino acid sequence: CSARPATANYEQYF.

There are a few counts of this clonotype. The V call is TRBV5-5, the J call TRBJ2-4, with D unresolved. The germline CDR1 and CDR2 sequences are SGHKS and YYEKEE (reference sequence). Trimming left V 2 bases short and J 1 base short, with 7 bases between. CDR3 size: 14 residues. CDR3 loop: CASSFSMAKNIQYF. DNA for the CDR3: TGTGCCAGCAGCTTTTCAATGGCCAAAAACATTCAGTACTTC. Based on the CDR3 plus reference TRBV5-5 and TRBJ2-4, the full variable domain is DAGVTQSPTHLIKTRGQQVTLRCSPISGHKSVSWYQQVLGQGPQFIFQYYEKEERGRGNFPDRFSARQFPNYSSELNVNALLLGDSALYLCASSFSMAKNIQYFGAGTRLSVL.